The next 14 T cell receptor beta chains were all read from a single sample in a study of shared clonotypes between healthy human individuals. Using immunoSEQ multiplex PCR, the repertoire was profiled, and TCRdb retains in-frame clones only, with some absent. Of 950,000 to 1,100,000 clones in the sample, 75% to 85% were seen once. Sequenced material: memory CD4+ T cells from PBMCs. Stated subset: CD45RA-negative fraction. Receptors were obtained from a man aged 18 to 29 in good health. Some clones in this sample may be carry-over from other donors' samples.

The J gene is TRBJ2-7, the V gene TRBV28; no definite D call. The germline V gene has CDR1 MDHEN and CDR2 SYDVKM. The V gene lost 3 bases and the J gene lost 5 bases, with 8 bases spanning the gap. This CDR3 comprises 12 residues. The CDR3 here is CASSFFVNEQYF. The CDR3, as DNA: TGTGCCAGCAGTTTCTTTGTAAACGAGCAGTACTTC. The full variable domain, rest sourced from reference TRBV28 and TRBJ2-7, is DVKVTQSSRYLVKRTGEKVFLECVQDMDHENMFWYRQDPGLGLRLIYFSYDVKMKEKGDIPEGYSVSREKKERFSLILESASTNQTSMYLCASSFFVNEQYFGPGTRLTVT.

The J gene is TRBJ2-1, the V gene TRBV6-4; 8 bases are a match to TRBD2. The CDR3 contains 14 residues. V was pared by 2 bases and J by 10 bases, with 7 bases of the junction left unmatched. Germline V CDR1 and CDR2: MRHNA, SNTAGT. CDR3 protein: CASSDLFSGAEQFF. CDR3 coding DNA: TGTGCCAGCAGTGACCTCTTTAGCGGGGCCGAGCAGTTCTTC.

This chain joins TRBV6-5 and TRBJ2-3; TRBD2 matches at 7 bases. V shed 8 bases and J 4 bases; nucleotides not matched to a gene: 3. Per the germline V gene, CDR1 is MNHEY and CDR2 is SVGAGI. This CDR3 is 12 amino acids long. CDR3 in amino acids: CASGGRPDTQYF. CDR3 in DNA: TGTGCCAGCGGCGGGAGACCAGATACGCAGTATTTT.

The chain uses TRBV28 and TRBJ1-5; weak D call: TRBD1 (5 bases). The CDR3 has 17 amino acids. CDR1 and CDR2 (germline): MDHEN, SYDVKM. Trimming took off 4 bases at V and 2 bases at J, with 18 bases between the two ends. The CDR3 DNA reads TGTGCCAGCAGTTGGGCGGGTTCGCTAGGGGGCAATCAGCCCCAGCATTTT. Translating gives CASSWAGSLGGNQPQHF.

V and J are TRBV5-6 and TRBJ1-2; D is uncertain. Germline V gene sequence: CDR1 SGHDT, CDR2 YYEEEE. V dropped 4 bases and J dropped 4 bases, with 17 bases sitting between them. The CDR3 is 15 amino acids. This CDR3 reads CASSSPHRYLYGYTF. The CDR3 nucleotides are TGTGCCAGCAGCAGCCCGCATCGCTATCTCTATGGCTACACCTTC.

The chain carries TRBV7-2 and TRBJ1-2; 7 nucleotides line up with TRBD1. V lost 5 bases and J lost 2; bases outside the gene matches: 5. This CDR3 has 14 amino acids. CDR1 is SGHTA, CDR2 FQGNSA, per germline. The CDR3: CASSPDRANYGYTF. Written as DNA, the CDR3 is TGTGCCAGCAGCCCCGACAGGGCAAACTATGGCTACACCTTC.

This CDR3 is CSARTEQYF. The CDR3 coding sequence is TGCAGTGCTAGGACCGAGCAGTACTTC. The chain is built from TRBV20-1 and TRBJ2-7, with no clear D. The CDR3 has 9 residues. The V and J ends lost 3 bases and 6 bases respectively, with 3 bases between them. The V gene's germline CDR1 is DFQATT and CDR2 SNEGSKA (reference sequence).

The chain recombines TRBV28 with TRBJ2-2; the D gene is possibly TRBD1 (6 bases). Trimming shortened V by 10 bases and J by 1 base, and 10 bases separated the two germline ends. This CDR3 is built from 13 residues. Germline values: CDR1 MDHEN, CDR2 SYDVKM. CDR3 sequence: CATQQGNTGELFF. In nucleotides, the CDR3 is TGTGCCACACAACAGGGGAACACCGGGGAGCTGTTTTTT.

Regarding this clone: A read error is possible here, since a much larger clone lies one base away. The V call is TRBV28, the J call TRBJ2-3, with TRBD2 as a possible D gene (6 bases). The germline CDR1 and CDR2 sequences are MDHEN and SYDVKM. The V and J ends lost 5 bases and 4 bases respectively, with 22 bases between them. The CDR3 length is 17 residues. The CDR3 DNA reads TGTGCCAGCAGTACCTCCACAGGAGGACTAAGCGCAGATACGCAGTATTTT. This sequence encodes CASSTSTGGLSADTQYF.

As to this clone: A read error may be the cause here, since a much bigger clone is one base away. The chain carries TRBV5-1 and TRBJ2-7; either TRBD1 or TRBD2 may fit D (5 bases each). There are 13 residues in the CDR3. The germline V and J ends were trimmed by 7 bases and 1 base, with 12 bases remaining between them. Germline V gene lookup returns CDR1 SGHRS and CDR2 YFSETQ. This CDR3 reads CASEGQSSYEQYF. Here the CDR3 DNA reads TGCGCCAGCGAGGGGCAGTCATCCTACGAGCAGTACTTC.

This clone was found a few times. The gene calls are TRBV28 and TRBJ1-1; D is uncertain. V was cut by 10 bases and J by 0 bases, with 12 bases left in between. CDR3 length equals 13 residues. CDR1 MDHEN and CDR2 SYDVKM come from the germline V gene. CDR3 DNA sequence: TGTGCCACCTTCGACGGGATGAACACTGAAGCTTTCTTT. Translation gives CATFDGMNTEAFF.

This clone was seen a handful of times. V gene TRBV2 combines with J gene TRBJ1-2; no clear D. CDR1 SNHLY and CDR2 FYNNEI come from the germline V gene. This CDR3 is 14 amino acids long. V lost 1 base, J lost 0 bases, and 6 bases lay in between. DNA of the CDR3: TGTGCCAGCAGTGAAGATGGGACTAACTATGGCTACACCTTC. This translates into CASSEDGTNYGYTF.

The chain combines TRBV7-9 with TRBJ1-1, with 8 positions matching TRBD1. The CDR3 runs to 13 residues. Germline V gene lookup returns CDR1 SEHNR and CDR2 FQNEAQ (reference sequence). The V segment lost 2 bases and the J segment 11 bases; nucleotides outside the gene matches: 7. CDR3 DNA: TGTGCCAGCAGCTTATTCGAACAGGGGGACGCTTTCTTT. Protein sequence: CASSLFEQGDAFF.

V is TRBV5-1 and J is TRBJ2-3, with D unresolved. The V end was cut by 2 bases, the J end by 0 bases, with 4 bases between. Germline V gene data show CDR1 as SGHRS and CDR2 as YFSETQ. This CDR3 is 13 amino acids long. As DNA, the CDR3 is TGCGCCAGCAGCTTCCACAGCACAGATACGCAGTATTTT. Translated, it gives CASSFHSTDTQYF. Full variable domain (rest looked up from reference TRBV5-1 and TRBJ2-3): KAGVTQTPRYLIKTRGQQVTLSCSPISGHRSVSWYQQTPGQGLQFLFEYFSETQRNKGNFPGRFSGRQFSNSRSEMNVSTLELGDSALYLCASSFHSTDTQYFGPGTRLTVL.